The present entry profiles one TCR beta chain with its context. Its target is not known. The unsorted libraries were generated from a total of 2 million PBMCs, which had been stored in RNAlater at -80 C. The data originate from a study of neurological immune-mediated disorders. Study-level results: The multiple sclerosis repertoire cluster was not associated with any clinical or MRI feature.

The cDNA came from 5'RACE with 10-nucleotide random UMIs. TCRdb re-analysed the 5' RACE reads in MiXCR, keeping a single row per CDR3 protein. The repertoire has tens of thousands of distinct CDR3 sequences, 4% to 6% of them found once; the top ten carry 2% to 2.5%. CDR3 length: 15 amino acids. Germline-derived CDR1 and CDR2 are DFQATT and SNEGSKA (reference sequence). Trimming removed 0 bases from V and 3 bases from J, with 12 bases in between. Input material: PBMCs. This clonotype was obtained from a woman aged 30 to 39 with multiple sclerosis. The gene calls are TRBV20-1 and TRBJ1-5; possibly TRBD1 for D (6 bases). CDR3 sequence: CSAREPQGDNQPQHF. In nucleotides, the CDR3 is TGCAGTGCTAGAGAACCACAGGGTGACAATCAGCCCCAGCATTTT.